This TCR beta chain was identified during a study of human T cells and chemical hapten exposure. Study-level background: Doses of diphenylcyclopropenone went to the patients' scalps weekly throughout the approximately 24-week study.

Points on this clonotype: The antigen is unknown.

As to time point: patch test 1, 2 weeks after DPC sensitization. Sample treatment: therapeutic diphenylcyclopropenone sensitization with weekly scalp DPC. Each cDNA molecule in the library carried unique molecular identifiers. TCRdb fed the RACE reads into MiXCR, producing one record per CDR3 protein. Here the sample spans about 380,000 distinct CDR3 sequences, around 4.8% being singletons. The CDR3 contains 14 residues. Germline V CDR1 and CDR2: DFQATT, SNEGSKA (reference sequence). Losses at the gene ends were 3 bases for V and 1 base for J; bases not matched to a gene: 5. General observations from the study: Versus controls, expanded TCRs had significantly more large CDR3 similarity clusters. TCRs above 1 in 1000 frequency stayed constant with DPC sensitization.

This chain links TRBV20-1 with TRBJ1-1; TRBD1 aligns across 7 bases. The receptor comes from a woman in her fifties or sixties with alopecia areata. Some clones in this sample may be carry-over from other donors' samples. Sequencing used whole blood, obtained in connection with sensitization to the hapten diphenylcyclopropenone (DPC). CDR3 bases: TGCAGTGCTAGGAAACAGGGGCCGAACACTGAAGCTTTCTTT. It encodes CSARKQGPNTEAFF.